In this sample, the clone carrying this T cell receptor beta chain turned up once. The antigen is undetermined. At one end the junction does not follow the germline gene, possibly because of a read error. For every donor, a draw yielded approximately 9.9 milliliters of peripheral blood. The record originates from a study of blood T cells in healthy people across ages. General study points: Conclusively comparing naive with antigen-experienced cells was impossible with unsorted PBMCs.

The germline V gene has CDR1 LGHNA and CDR2 YSLEER. The CDR3 loop spans 16 amino acids. Primers used in a second PCR of roughly 7 to 11 cycles were a sample-barcoded 5' primer and a J-beta primer mix. Each cDNA molecule was tagged by a template-switch adaptor with 12 random nucleotides. Every individual sample yielded 2.5 million or more paired-end reads (each containing CDR3). MiXCR was run by TCRdb on the 5' RACE reads, yielding one entry per CDR3 protein. In the table there are 1.8 million or so distinct CDR3 sequences, 39% of which are singletons. Material: blood. This TCR was recovered from a human donor in good health. This chain joins TRBV4-3 and TRBJ2-3; 8 bases match TRBD2. In nucleotides, the CDR3 is TGCGCCGGCAGCCGACTGACTAGCGCTACCGGGGATACGCAGTATTTT. Translating it yields CAGSRLTSATGDTQYF.